This section outlines one T cell receptor (beta chain) sequence together with its context. The target antigen is unknown. This sample is drawn from a study of post-analysis software for immune sequencing data. Study background: Included courses were relapsing-remitting and secondary progressive multiple sclerosis; progressive-relapsing multiple sclerosis was also included.

Trimming shortened V by 2 bases and J by 5 bases, and 13 bases separated the two germline ends. There are 15 residues in the CDR3. The germline gives CDR1 MNHNS, CDR2 SASEGT. General study findings and limits: Significantly lower normalized Chao1 diversity was seen in multiple sclerosis patients than in controls. Same-batch preparations were strongly co-clustered by F measure. In patients, about five TRBV segments were more frequent than in controls, with TRBV5-6, TRBV5-1 and TRBV20-1 among them.

Every TCR beta cDNA library bore unique molecular identifiers. The T cell input of 1 to 10 million gave around 450,000 cDNA molecules. TCRdb passed the PCR reads through MiXCR, listing each CDR3 protein once. Of around 770,000 distinct CDR3 sequences in the sample, 40% to 55% are singletons; the top ten hold 4.9%. This TCR derives from a girl aged 5-17 years with multiple sclerosis. Sequencing used blood. The chain combines TRBV6-1 with TRBJ2-1; TRBD2 is a possible D gene (6 bases). CDR3 in amino acids: CASSEWGGTDNEQFF. The CDR3 DNA sequence: TGTGCCAGCAGTGAATGGGGCGGGACCGACAATGAGCAGTTCTTC.